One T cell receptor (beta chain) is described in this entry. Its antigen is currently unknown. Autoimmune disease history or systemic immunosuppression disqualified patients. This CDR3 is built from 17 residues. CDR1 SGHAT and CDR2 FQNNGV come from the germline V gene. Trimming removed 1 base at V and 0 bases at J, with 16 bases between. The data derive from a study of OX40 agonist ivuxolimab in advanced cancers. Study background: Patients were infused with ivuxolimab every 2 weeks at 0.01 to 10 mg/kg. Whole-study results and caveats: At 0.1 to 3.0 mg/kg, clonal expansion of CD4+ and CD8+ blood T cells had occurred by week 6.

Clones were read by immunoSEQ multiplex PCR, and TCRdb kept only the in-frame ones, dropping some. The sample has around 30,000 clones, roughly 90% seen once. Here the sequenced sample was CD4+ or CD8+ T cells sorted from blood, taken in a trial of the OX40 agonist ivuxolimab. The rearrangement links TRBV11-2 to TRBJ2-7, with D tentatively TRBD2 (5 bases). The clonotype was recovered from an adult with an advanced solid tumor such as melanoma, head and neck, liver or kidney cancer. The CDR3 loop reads CASSLGLGVADSYEQYF. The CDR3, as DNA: TGTGCCAGCAGCTTAGGGCTCGGGGTGGCAGACTCCTACGAGCAGTACTTC.